This is a list of T cell receptor beta chains from one sample in a study of cytomegalovirus exposure and HLA in healthy donors. Method: immunoSEQ multiplex PCR; TCRdb's copy keeps in-frame clones and lacks some. The data show more than 95,000 clones, with about four fifths seen just once and about 2.2% held by the top ten. The sequencing input was PBMCs. The source is a man younger than 40 in good health and CMV-seronegative. Both conserved end residues are part of each CDR3. Each record gives: D gene, V gene, clone size, J gene, CDR3 DNA, CDR3 protein. D genes are given only for firm matches. Size values are once, few and many counts, or a class for expanded clones, and some rows have none.

D: NA; V: TRBV7-3; size: NA; J: TRBJ2-3; DNA: TGTGCCAGCAGCTTAACAGGGGGTGGCACAGATACGCAGTATTTT; CDR3: CASSLTGGGTDTQYF
D: NA; V: TRBV14; size: NA; J: TRBJ2-5; DNA: TGTGCCAGCAGCCAAGTAATCCAAGAGACCCAGTACTTC; CDR3: CASSQVIQETQYF
D: NA; V: TRBV4-3; size: NA; J: TRBJ2-2; DNA: TGCGCCAGCAGCCAAGGACAGGCTTACACCGGGGAGCTGTTTTTT; CDR3: CASSQGQAYTGELFF
D: NA; V: TRBV11-2; size: NA; J: TRBJ1-1; DNA: TGTGCCAGCAGCTCCCTACAGTTGAACACTGAAGCTTTCTTT; CDR3: CASSSLQLNTEAFF
D: TRBD1; V: TRBV6-5; size: once; J: TRBJ1-3; DNA: TGTGCCAGCAGTTCCGGGACAGGGGGAACCACCATATATTTT; CDR3: CASSSGTGGTTIYF
D: NA; V: TRBV23-1; size: few; J: TRBJ2-7; DNA: TGCGCCAGCAGTCAAAACCTCGGGTTAGGGGGTTCCACCTACGAGCAGTACTTC; CDR3: CASSQNLGLGGSTYEQYF
D: NA; V: TRBV30; size: NA; J: TRBJ2-3; DNA: TGTGCCTGGAGTGTACGAGGAGGGCGCACAGATACGCAGTATTTT; CDR3: CAWSVRGGRTDTQYF
D: TRBD2; V: TRBV9; size: NA; J: TRBJ2-3; DNA: TGTGCCAGCAGCCCCCCCTTGACTAGCGGGGGCCCAGATACGCAGTATTTT; CDR3: CASSPPLTSGGPDTQYF
D: TRBD1; V: TRBV5-4; size: NA; J: TRBJ2-1; DNA: TGTGCCAGCAGCGGGACAGGGAACAATGAGCAGTTCTTC; CDR3: CASSGTGNNEQFF
D: TRBD1; V: TRBV7-2; size: NA; J: TRBJ1-1; DNA: TGTGCCAGCAGCCCAGGGGGAACAGGGGGCATGAACACTGAAGCTTTCTTT; CDR3: CASSPGGTGGMNTEAFF
D: NA; V: TRBV13; size: few; J: TRBJ2-7; DNA: TGTGCCAGCAGGCGCGGACGGGACTACGAGCAGTACTTC; CDR3: CASRRGRDYEQYF
D: TRBD2; V: TRBV5-1; size: NA; J: TRBJ2-7; DNA: TGCGCCAGCAGCTTGGAAGGTAGCGGGGGGGCCGACGAGCAGTACTTC; CDR3: CASSLEGSGGADEQYF
D: NA; V: TRBV27; size: NA; J: TRBJ2-7; DNA: TGTGCCAGCAGTTTGTCAGGGGAGTCCTACGAGCAGTACTTC; CDR3: CASSLSGESYEQYF
D: NA; V: TRBV6-5; size: NA; J: TRBJ1-6; DNA: TGTGCCAGCAACCCAGGCGGGGGGAATTCACCCCTCCACTTT; CDR3: CASNPGGGNSPLHF
D: NA; V: TRBV10-1; size: NA; J: TRBJ2-7; DNA: TGCGCCAACTACTACGAGCAGTACTTC; CDR3: CANYYEQYF
D: TRBD1; V: TRBV18; size: few; J: TRBJ2-1; DNA: TGTGCCAGCTCACCATTCCCGGGACAGGGCGACAATGAGCAGTTCTTC; CDR3: CASSPFPGQGDNEQFF
D: TRBD1; V: TRBV7-9; size: NA; J: TRBJ1-2; DNA: TGTGCCAGCAGCTTAGGTGGACAGGGGGCCCGGTATGGCTACACCTTC; CDR3: CASSLGGQGARYGYTF
D: TRBD2; V: TRBV6-5; size: NA; J: TRBJ2-5; DNA: TGTGCCAGCAGCCCGGGAGGAGGAGAGACCCAGTACTTC; CDR3: CASSPGGGETQYF
D: NA; V: TRBV5-5; size: NA; J: TRBJ2-5; DNA: TGTGCCAGCAGCTTCCTAGCGGAAGGGGGTCAAGAGACCCAGTACTTC; CDR3: CASSFLAEGGQETQYF
D: NA; V: TRBV5-1; size: NA; J: TRBJ1-3; DNA: TGCGCCAGCAGCTTGGGGTCAACGGGCTCTGGAAACACCATATATTTT; CDR3: CASSLGSTGSGNTIYF
D: NA; V: TRBV11-2; size: NA; J: TRBJ1-2; DNA: TGTGCCAGCAGCTTAGGAGGGGGGGAAGTTGGCTACACCTTC; CDR3: CASSLGGGEVGYTF
D: TRBD2; V: TRBV28; size: NA; J: TRBJ2-1; DNA: TGTGCCATATTAGCCGGGACTAGCGCGTACAATGAGCAGTTCTTC; CDR3: CAILAGTSAYNEQFF
D: TRBD2; V: TRBV28; size: NA; J: TRBJ2-7; DNA: TGTGCCAGCAGTTTCCGAGGGAGGGGAACCTACGAGCAGTACTTC; CDR3: CASSFRGRGTYEQYF
D: NA; V: TRBV28; size: NA; J: TRBJ2-5; DNA: TGTGCCAGCAGTTTACGAGAGACCCAGTACTTC; CDR3: CASSLRETQYF
D: TRBD1; V: TRBV28; size: NA; J: TRBJ2-7; DNA: TGTGCCAGCACTGGGACAGGGGTGTACGAGCAGTACTTC; CDR3: CASTGTGVYEQYF